This T cell receptor beta chain was recovered during a study of early T cells in non-severe SARS-CoV-2 infection. On the study more broadly: From unsorted whole blood, bulk RNA was sequenced, and the chains remained unpaired. Findings of the study overall: CD4 and private specificities were missed by VDJdb matching, which favored anti-spike CD8 responses.

This clonotype was detected a few times. The antigen remains unidentified. The TCR library protocol attached unique molecular identifiers to the individual cDNA molecules. Each CDR3 protein is one row after TCRdb ran MiXCR on the 5' RACE reads. The sample records tens of thousands of distinct CDR3 sequences, less than 15% being singletons. This CDR3 contains 14 residues. CDR1 is MNHEY, CDR2 SMNVEV, per germline (reference sequence). Trimming pared 5 bases from V and 1 base from J, leaving 12 bases between. The rearrangement joins TRBV27 to TRBJ2-7; TRBD2 might be the D (6 bases). This TCR was sampled from an adult who was a healthcare worker with PCR-confirmed SARS-CoV-2 infection or an uninfected control (not recorded which). Sequencing used whole blood. The CDR3 DNA reads TGTGCCAGCAGTAATGCCGGGACTTCCTACGAGCAGTACTTC. This codes for CASSNAGTSYEQYF.